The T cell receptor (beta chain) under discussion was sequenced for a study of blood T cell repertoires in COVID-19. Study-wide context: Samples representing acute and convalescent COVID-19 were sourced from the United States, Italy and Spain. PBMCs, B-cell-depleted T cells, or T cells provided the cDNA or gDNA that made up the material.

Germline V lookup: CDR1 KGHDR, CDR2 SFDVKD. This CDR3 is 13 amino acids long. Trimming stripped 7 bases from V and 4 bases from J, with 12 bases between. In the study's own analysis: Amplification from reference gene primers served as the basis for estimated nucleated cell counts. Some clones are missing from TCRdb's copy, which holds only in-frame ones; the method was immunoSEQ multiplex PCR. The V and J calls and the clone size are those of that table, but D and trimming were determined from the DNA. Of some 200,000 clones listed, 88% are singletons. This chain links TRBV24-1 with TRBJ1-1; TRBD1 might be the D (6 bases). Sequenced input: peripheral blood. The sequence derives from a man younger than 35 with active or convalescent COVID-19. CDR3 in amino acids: CATRGALGTEAFF. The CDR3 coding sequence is TGTGCCACCAGGGGGGCCTTGGGCACTGAAGCTTTCTTT.